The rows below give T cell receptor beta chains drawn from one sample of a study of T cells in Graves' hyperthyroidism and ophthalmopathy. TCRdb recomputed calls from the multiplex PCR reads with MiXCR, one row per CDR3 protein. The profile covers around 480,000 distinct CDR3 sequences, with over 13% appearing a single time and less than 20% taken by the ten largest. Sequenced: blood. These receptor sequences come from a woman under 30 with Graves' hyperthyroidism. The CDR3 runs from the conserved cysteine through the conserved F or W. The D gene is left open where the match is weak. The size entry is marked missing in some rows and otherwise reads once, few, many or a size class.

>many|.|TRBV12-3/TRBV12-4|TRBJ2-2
CASSSLGTRLDTGELFF
TGTGCCAGCAGTTCTTTGGGTACGAGGCTAGACACCGGGGAGCTGTTTTTT
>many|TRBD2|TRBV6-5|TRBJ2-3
CASSFDAGTSSPPRTRDTQYF
TGTGCCAGCAGTTTCGACGCCGGGACTAGCAGCCCCCCTCGGACCAGAGATACGCAGTATTTT
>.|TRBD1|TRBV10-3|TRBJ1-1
CAIRMGQMNTEAFF
TGTGCCATCAGGATGGGACAGATGAACACTGAAGCTTTCTTT
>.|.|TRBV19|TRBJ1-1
CASSIKGSTEAFF
TGTGCCAGTAGTATAAAAGGGAGCACTGAAGCTTTCTTT
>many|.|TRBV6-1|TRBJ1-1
CAGNVDLYGEAFF
TGTGCCGGTAACGTTGACCTATACGGGGAAGCTTTCTTT
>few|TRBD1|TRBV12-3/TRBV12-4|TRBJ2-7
CASSLSGGTGEQYF
TGTGCCAGCAGTTTATCAGGGGGAACCGGGGAGCAGTACTTC
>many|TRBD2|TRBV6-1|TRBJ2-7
CASKLLAGFNCEQYF
TGTGCCAGTAAACTACTAGCGGGATTTAATTGCGAGCAGTACTTC
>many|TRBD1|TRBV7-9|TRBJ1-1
CASSLGDRVNTEAFF
TGTGCCAGCAGCTTGGGAGACAGGGTGAACACTGAAGCTTTCTTT
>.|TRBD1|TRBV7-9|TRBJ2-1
CASSTLGQGVLNEQFF
TGTGCCAGCAGCACTCTCGGACAGGGGGTACTCAATGAGCAGTTCTTC
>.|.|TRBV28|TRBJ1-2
CASLKVNYGYTF
TGTGCCAGCCTAAAAGTTAACTATGGCTACACCTTC
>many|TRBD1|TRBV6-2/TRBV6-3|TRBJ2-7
CASNQGAYEQYF
TGTGCCAGCAATCAGGGGGCTTACGAGCAGTACTTC
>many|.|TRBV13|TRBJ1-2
CASSLSTYGYTF
TGTGCCAGCAGCTTATCGACCTATGGCTACACCTTC
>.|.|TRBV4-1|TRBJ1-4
CASSQEGRVGSNEKLFF
TGCGCCAGCAGCCAAGAGGGCCGGGTCGGATCTAATGAAAAACTGTTTTTT
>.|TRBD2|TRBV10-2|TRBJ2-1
CASSKAGTYNEQFF
TGCGCCAGCAGCAAAGCGGGAACCTACAATGAGCAGTTCTTC
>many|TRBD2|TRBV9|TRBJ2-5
CASSVASGREETQYF
TGTGCCAGCAGCGTGGCTAGCGGGAGGGAGGAGACCCAGTACTTC
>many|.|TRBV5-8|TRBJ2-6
CASSPGQTGANVLTF
TGTGCCAGCAGCCCCGGACAGACTGGGGCCAACGTCCTGACTTTC
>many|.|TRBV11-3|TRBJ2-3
CASSSEGSTDTQYF
TGTGCCAGCAGCTCGGAGGGGAGCACAGATACGCAGTATTTT
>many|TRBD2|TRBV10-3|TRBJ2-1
CAISPRREGSYNEQFF
TGTGCCATCAGTCCCCGGCGGGAGGGCTCCTACAATGAGCAGTTCTTC